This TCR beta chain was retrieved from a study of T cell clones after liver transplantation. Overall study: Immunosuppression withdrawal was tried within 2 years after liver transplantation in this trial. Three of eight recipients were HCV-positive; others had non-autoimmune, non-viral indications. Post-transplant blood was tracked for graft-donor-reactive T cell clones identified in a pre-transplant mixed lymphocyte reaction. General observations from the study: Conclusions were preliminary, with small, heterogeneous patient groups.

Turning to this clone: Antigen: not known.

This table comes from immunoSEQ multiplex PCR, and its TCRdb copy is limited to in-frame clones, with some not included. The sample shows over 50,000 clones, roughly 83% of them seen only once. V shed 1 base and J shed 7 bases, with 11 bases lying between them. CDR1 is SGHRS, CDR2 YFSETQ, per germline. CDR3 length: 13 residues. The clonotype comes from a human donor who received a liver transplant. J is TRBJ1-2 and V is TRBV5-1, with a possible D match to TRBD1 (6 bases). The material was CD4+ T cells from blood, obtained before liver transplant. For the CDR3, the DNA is TGCGCCAGCAGCTTGTCAGGGGCGGGTGGCTACACCTTC. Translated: CASSLSGAGGYTF.